These 30 T cell receptor beta chains share one sample of origin, sequenced in a study of blood T cell repertoires in COVID-19. TCRdb keeps only in-frame clones here, not all; method: immunoSEQ multiplex PCR. Here the sample spans 150,000 to 200,000 clones, 65% to 90% being singletons. Sample: peripheral blood. The receptors stem from a man aged 55 to 69 with acute or convalescent COVID-19.

This clone was seen once. The chain has TRBV28 and TRBJ1-1; 8 bases fit TRBD1. Looked up from germline, CDR1 is MDHEN and CDR2 is SYDVKM. V shed 3 bases, J shed 5 bases, and the junction held 8 bases outside the gene matches. This CDR3 contains 15 residues. Written as DNA, the CDR3 is TGTGCCAGCAGTTTGCTAGGACAGGGTGGGACTGAAGCTTTCTTT. This gives the protein CASSLLGQGGTEAFF.

This chain uses TRBV19 with TRBJ1-5; possibly TRBD1 for D (6 bases). Germline V gives CDR1 LNHDA, CDR2 SQIVND (reference sequence). The CDR3 extends over 13 amino acids. V was cut by 8 bases and J by 9 bases, with 17 bases left in between. The CDR3 reads CASSSGGQGPQHF. CDR3 bases: TGTGCCAGTTCCTCGGGGGGGCAAGGGCCCCAGCATTTT.

This clone was seen only a few times. V gene TRBV5-1 combines with J gene TRBJ2-7, with 11 bases aligning to TRBD1. V lost 5 bases, J lost 2 bases, and 9 bases stayed unmatched. This CDR3 region has 16 residues. CDR1 and CDR2 from the germline V gene are SGHRS and YFSETQ. DNA of the CDR3: TGCGCCAGCAGGAGGACGTTGGGACAGGGGGCCTACGAGCAGTACTTC. Amino acid sequence: CASRRTLGQGAYEQYF. Drawing the rest from reference TRBV5-1 and TRBJ2-7, the complete variable domain is KAGVTQTPRYLIKTRGQQVTLSCSPISGHRSVSWYQQTPGQGLQFLFEYFSETQRNKGNFPGRFSGRQFSNSRSEMNVSTLELGDSALYLCASRRTLGQGAYEQYFGPGTRLTVT.

DNA for the CDR3: TGTGCCAGCAGCCAAGATCGCCGGGGTCCTTCTACCTACGAGCAGTACTTC. Translation: CASSQDRRGPSTYEQYF. This chain links TRBV3-1 (or the pseudogene TRBV3-2) with TRBJ2-7; D perhaps matches TRBD2 (5 bases). The CDR3 is made up of 17 amino acids. Deletions cut 0 bases from V and 2 bases from J, with 17 bases between. The germline V gene has CDR1 LGHDT and CDR2 YNNKEL (reference sequence).

The chain couples TRBV5-1 to TRBJ1-4; 9 nucleotides match TRBD1. Losses at the gene ends were 4 bases for V and 8 bases for J; bases not matched to a gene: 6. This CDR3 spans 14 amino acids. Per the germline V gene, CDR1 is SGHRS and CDR2 is YFSETQ. CDR3 in DNA: TGCGCCAGCAGCGGGACAGGGTTAGAGGAAAAACTGTTTTTT. It codes for CASSGTGLEEKLFF.

The V call is TRBV5-8, the J call TRBJ2-6, with 10 bases aligning to TRBD1. V dropped 8 bases and J dropped 1; count of bases not matched to a gene: 3. In germline, CDR1 is SGHTS, CDR2 YDEGEE. The CDR3 loop spans 15 amino acids. CDR3 protein: CASRTGGSGANVLTF. DNA of the CDR3: TGTGCCAGTAGGACAGGGGGTTCTGGGGCCAACGTCCTGACTTTC. Full variable domain (remainder filled in from reference TRBV5-8 and TRBJ2-6): EAGVTQSPTHLIKTRGQQATLRCSPISGHTSVYWYQQALGLGLQFLLWYDEGEERNRGNFPPRFSGRQFPNYSSELNVNALELEDSALYLCASRTGGSGANVLTFGAGSRLTVL.

The chain recombines TRBV5-1 with TRBJ2-1; TRBD1 matches 9 bases. Per germline, CDR1 SGHRS and CDR2 YFSETQ. The V segment lost 3 bases and the J segment 9 bases; nucleotides outside the gene matches: 4. CDR3 length: 13 residues. CDR3 nucleotides: TGCGCCAGCAGCTGGGGACAGGGAGGTGAGCAGTTCTTC. It translates to CASSWGQGGEQFF. Filled out from reference TRBV5-1 and TRBJ2-1, the complete variable domain reads KAGVTQTPRYLIKTRGQQVTLSCSPISGHRSVSWYQQTPGQGLQFLFEYFSETQRNKGNFPGRFSGRQFSNSRSEMNVSTLELGDSALYLCASSWGQGGEQFFGPGTRLTVL.

This clone was counted a single time. This chain joins TRBV28 and TRBJ2-7; TRBD1 agrees at 9 bases. Germline assignment: CDR1 MDHEN and CDR2 SYDVKM. The V and J ends lost 10 bases and 2 bases, in that order; junction bases with no gene match: 15. The CDR3 runs to 16 residues. CDR3 sequence (DNA): TGTGCCACCCTGACTACAGGGGGCCGTACTACCTACGAGCAGTACTTC. This sequence encodes CATLTTGGRTTYEQYF.

The chain uses TRBV6-4 and TRBJ2-1; TRBD2 aligns across 9 bases. The trim removed 5 bases at V and 7 bases at J, leaving 9 bases unmatched. There are 15 residues in the CDR3. CDR1 MRHNA and CDR2 SNTAGT come from the germline V gene. CDR3 sequence: CASSSTSGRGNEQFF. In DNA form, the CDR3 reads TGTGCCAGCAGTAGTACTAGCGGGCGCGGGAATGAGCAGTTCTTC.

This rearrangement joins TRBV5-1 to TRBJ2-6; D gene ambiguous. The germline gives CDR1 SGHRS, CDR2 YFSETQ. The CDR3 covers 15 residues. With 0 bases removed from V and 0 bases from J, the gap between germline ends came to 4 bases. CDR3 in amino acids: CASSLDNSGANVLTF. The CDR3 DNA sequence: TGCGCCAGCAGCTTGGACAACTCTGGGGCCAACGTCCTGACTTTC. Looking up the rest from reference TRBV5-1 and TRBJ2-6 gives the full variable domain: KAGVTQTPRYLIKTRGQQVTLSCSPISGHRSVSWYQQTPGQGLQFLFEYFSETQRNKGNFPGRFSGRQFSNSRSEMNVSTLELGDSALYLCASSLDNSGANVLTFGAGSRLTVL.

The chain employs TRBV3-1 (or the pseudogene TRBV3-2) and TRBJ1-6; D gene unclear. V was trimmed by 4 bases and J by 9 bases, leaving 7 bases between them. The germline gives CDR1 LGHDT, CDR2 YNNKEL (reference sequence). The CDR3 has 12 residues. The CDR3 coding sequence is TGTGCCAGCAGCCCCGAGGGTTCACCCCTCCACTTT. Amino acids: CASSPEGSPLHF.

V usage is TRBV30 and J usage is TRBJ1-1, with D tentatively TRBD1 (6 bases). The CDR3 covers 12 residues. Trimming took off 0 bases at V and 4 bases at J, with 6 bases between the two ends. Germline CDR1 and CDR2: GTSNPN and SVGIG (reference sequence). The CDR3 spells CAWSVGGTEAFF. DNA of the CDR3: TGTGCCTGGAGTGTAGGGGGCACTGAAGCTTTCTTT. Together with reference TRBV30 and TRBJ1-1, the CDR3 gives the full variable domain: SQTIHQWPATLVQPVGSPLSLECTVEGTSNPNLYWYRQAAGRGLQLLFYSVGIGQISSEVPQNLSASRPQDRQFILSSKKLLLSDSGFYLCAWSVGGTEAFFGQGTRLTVV.

DNA of the CDR3: TGTGCCAGCAGTTTATTAGGGGGAACTAATGAAAAACTGTTTTTT. It yields the protein CASSLLGGTNEKLFF. The genes are TRBV28 and TRBJ1-4, with D possibly matching TRBD1 (6 bases). There are 15 residues in the CDR3. The germline gives CDR1 MDHEN, CDR2 SYDVKM. V was cut by 1 base and J by 1 base, with 7 bases left in between.

The rearrangement links TRBV2 to TRBJ2-5; TRBD1 agrees at 7 bases. Trimming took 8 bases from V and 1 from J; bases not matched to a gene: 13. Germline lookup yields CDR1 SNHLY and CDR2 FYNNEI. The CDR3 totals 16 residues. The CDR3, as DNA: TGTGCCAGCTCCACCCTTGGGACAGTTCTCCAAGAGACCCAGTACTTC. It translates to CASSTLGTVLQETQYF.

The chain couples TRBV19 to TRBJ1-4; D not resolved. The CDR3 is 14 residues long. The V end was cut by 6 bases, the J end by 4 bases, with 12 bases between. From germline, CDR1 is LNHDA and CDR2 SQIVND (reference sequence). CDR3 protein: CASSLRDLNEKLFF. The CDR3 DNA is TGTGCCAGTAGCCTCCGGGATCTTAATGAAAAACTGTTTTTT.

The V call is TRBV5-6, the J call TRBJ1-2; 8 nucleotides agree with TRBD1. Germline CDR1 reads SGHDT; CDR2 reads YYEEEE. The CDR3 is 15 residues long. Losses at the gene ends were 5 bases for V and 3 bases for J; bases not matched to a gene: 9. This CDR3 reads CASSFLGQEYYGYTF. The CDR3 DNA sequence: TGTGCCAGCAGTTTCTTGGGACAGGAGTACTATGGCTACACCTTC.

V is TRBV7-9 and J is TRBJ2-7, with 7 bases aligning to TRBD1. The V segment lost 5 bases and the J segment 6 bases; nucleotides outside the gene matches: 10. The CDR3 sequence is 14 residues long. Germline CDR1 is SEHNR and CDR2 is FQNEAQ (reference sequence). CDR3 in DNA: TGTGCCAGCAGCAAGGGGGCAGGGGTTGGCGAGCAGTACTTC. Translating it yields CASSKGAGVGEQYF.

This clone was picked up one time. This chain joins TRBV7-9 and TRBJ2-2, with 12 bases identical to TRBD1. CDR1 is SEHNR, CDR2 FQNEAQ, per germline (reference sequence). V lost 5 bases, J lost 7 bases, and 8 bases stayed unmatched. CDR3 length: 16 amino acids. The CDR3: CASSNWDRGLGGELFF. The DNA for the CDR3 is TGTGCCAGCAGCAACTGGGACAGGGGGCTGGGCGGGGAGCTGTTTTTT.

This rearrangement joins TRBV4-2 to TRBJ2-1; a possible D gene is TRBD2 (5 bases). This CDR3 comprises 15 residues. Per germline, CDR1 LGHNA and CDR2 YNFKEQ. The V gene lost 4 bases and the J gene lost 5 bases, with 15 bases spanning the gap. As DNA, the CDR3 is TGTGCCAGCAGCCTCCGGACCGGAGCGGACAATGAGCAGTTCTTC. This sequence encodes CASSLRTGADNEQFF.

This clone occurred a few times. V gene TRBV29-1 combines with J gene TRBJ2-7; 7 bases match TRBD2. Trimming at V came to 7 bases and at J to 5 bases, leaving 11 bases not matched to a gene. CDR3 size: 13 residues. CDR1 is SQVTM and CDR2 is ANQGSEA in the germline V gene. The CDR3 loop reads CSAGGAEAHEQYF. The CDR3 region has the DNA TGCAGCGCGGGGGGAGCGGAGGCGCACGAGCAGTACTTC.

Comments on this clone: In the same sample, other DNA sequences code for this CDR3. The DNA of the CDR3 is TGTGCCAGCAGGCGGGGGAATCAGCCCCAGCATTTT. Its protein is CASRRGNQPQHF. V is TRBV6-5 and J is TRBJ1-5, with D maybe TRBD1 (5 bases). V was clipped by 6 bases and J by 4 bases, with 7 bases between them. The CDR3 covers 12 residues. From germline, CDR1 is MNHEY and CDR2 SVGAGI.

This clone has only one observation. The chain carries TRBV5-1 and TRBJ2-5, with TRBD2 matching 12 bases. The J segment lost 4 bases and the V segment lost 0 bases, leaving 1 base of the junction unmatched. Germline values: CDR1 SGHRS, CDR2 YFSETQ. This CDR3 contains 15 residues. The CDR3 loop reads CASSLETSGRETQYF. In DNA form, the CDR3 reads TGCGCCAGCAGCTTGGAGACTAGCGGGAGAGAGACCCAGTACTTC. Combining the CDR3 with reference TRBV5-1 and TRBJ2-5 gives the whole variable domain KAGVTQTPRYLIKTRGQQVTLSCSPISGHRSVSWYQQTPGQGLQFLFEYFSETQRNKGNFPGRFSGRQFSNSRSEMNVSTLELGDSALYLCASSLETSGRETQYFGPGTRLLVL.

The chain recombines TRBV19 with TRBJ1-6; 7 bases map to TRBD1. V shed 5 bases, J shed 5 bases, and the junction held 6 bases outside the gene matches. Germline CDR1 is LNHDA and CDR2 is SQIVND (reference sequence). CDR3 length equals 15 residues. The CDR3 here is CASSPQGSNNSPLHF. The DNA for the CDR3 is TGTGCCAGTAGTCCACAGGGGTCCAATAATTCACCCCTCCACTTT.

The chain recombines TRBV19 with TRBJ2-3, with unresolved D. Germline V lookup: CDR1 LNHDA, CDR2 SQIVND (reference sequence). V lost 1 base and J 5 bases, leaving 10 bases between the germline ends. CDR3 length: 14 amino acids. CDR3 sequence (DNA): TGTGCCAGTAGTATAGGCGGATTGGGAGATACGCAGTATTTT. Its translation: CASSIGGLGDTQYF.

This clone was seen only once. V and J are TRBV4-1 and TRBJ2-5, with TRBD2 as a possible D gene (6 bases). Germline V gene data show CDR1 as MGHRA and CDR2 as YSYEKL. Trimming shortened V by 4 bases and J by 5 bases, and 11 bases separated the two germline ends. The CDR3 has 13 amino acids. CDR3 in DNA: TGCGCCAGCAGCCCCCTTGGAGGGGAGACCCAGTACTTC. Protein product: CASSPLGGETQYF.

This rearrangement joins TRBV27 to TRBJ1-1, with D perhaps TRBD1 (5 bases). CDR3 length: 15 residues. Trimming left V 5 bases short and J 4 bases short, with 17 bases between. CDR1 and CDR2 from the germline V gene are MNHEY and SMNVEV (reference sequence). The CDR3, as DNA: TGTGCCAGCAGTCCTAGACGAGGAGGGGTCACTGAAGCTTTCTTT. It specifies CASSPRRGGVTEAFF.

The V call is TRBV9, the J call TRBJ2-1, with no clear D. The CDR3 contains 19 residues. Trimming cost V 4 bases and J 4 bases, with 27 bases left between them. The germline V gene encodes CDR1 SGDLS and CDR2 YYNGEE. CDR3 sequence: CASSIPPVAATRIYNEQFF. The CDR3 coding sequence is TGTGCCAGCAGCATCCCCCCCGTGGCTGCGACTCGGATTTACAATGAGCAGTTCTTC.

The chain combines TRBV28 with TRBJ1-3; TRBD1 might be the D (6 bases). The CDR3 sequence is 14 residues long. The V gene's germline CDR1 is MDHEN and CDR2 SYDVKM. V was clipped by 3 bases and J by 6 bases, with 12 bases between them. DNA of the CDR3: TGTGCCAGCAGTTTTCCCAGGGGACAAAACACCATATATTTT. As protein: CASSFPRGQNTIYF.

This clone turned up a few times. CDR3 protein: CAISEGRGSQPQHF. In nucleotides, the CDR3 is TGTGCCATCAGTGAGGGCAGGGGTTCTCAGCCCCAGCATTTT. This chain links TRBV10-3 with TRBJ1-5; D possibly corresponds to TRBD1 (6 bases). The CDR3 spans 14 residues. V was cut by 2 bases and J by 6 bases, with 11 bases left in between. Germline V CDR1 and CDR2: ENHRY, SYGVKD.

V is TRBV6-5 and J is TRBJ2-7; TRBD2 matches at 8 bases. V shed 5 bases, J shed 3 bases, and the junction held 9 bases outside the gene matches. The germline V gene has CDR1 MNHEY and CDR2 SVGAGI. The CDR3 is 15 amino acids. The CDR3 is CASSRRAGGGYEQYF. The CDR3 nucleotides read TGTGCCAGCAGTCGTAGGGCGGGAGGTGGCTACGAGCAGTACTTC.